The source of this T cell receptor beta chain is a study of shared clonotypes between healthy human individuals. Trimming shortened V by 7 bases and J by 4 bases, and 16 bases separated the two germline ends. This CDR3 spans 14 amino acids. Per the germline V gene, CDR1 is MDHEN and CDR2 is SYDVKM. Sequencing was performed with immunoSEQ multiplex PCR; in TCRdb, only in-frame clones are kept and a portion is missing. The sample records around 500,000 clones, 79% being singletons. Sequenced: PBMCs. This rearrangement joins TRBV28 to TRBJ2-5; D gene uncertain. The clonotype originates from a woman between 40 and 50 years old in good health. Some clones in this sample may be carry-over from other donors' samples. CDR3 in DNA: TGTGCCAGCACCACCCCTGTCATAGGAGAGACCCAGTACTTC. Translation gives CASTTPVIGETQYF.